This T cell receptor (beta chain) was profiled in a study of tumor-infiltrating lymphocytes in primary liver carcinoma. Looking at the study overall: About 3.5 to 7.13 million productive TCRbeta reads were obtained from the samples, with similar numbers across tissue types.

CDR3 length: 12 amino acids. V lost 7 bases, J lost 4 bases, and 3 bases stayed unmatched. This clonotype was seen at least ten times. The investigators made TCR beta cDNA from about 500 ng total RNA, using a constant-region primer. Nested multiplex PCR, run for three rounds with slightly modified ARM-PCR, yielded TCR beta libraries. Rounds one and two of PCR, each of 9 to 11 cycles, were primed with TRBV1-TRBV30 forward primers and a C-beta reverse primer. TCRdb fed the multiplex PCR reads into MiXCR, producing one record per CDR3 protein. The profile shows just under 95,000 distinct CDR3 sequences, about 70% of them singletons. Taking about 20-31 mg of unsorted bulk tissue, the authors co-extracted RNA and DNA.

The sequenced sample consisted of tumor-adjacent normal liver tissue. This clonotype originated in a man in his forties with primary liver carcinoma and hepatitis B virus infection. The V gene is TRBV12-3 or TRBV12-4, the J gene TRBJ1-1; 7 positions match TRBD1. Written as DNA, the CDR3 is TGTGCCAGCACTAAGGGGGCCACTGAAGCTTTCTTT. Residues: CASTKGATEAFF.